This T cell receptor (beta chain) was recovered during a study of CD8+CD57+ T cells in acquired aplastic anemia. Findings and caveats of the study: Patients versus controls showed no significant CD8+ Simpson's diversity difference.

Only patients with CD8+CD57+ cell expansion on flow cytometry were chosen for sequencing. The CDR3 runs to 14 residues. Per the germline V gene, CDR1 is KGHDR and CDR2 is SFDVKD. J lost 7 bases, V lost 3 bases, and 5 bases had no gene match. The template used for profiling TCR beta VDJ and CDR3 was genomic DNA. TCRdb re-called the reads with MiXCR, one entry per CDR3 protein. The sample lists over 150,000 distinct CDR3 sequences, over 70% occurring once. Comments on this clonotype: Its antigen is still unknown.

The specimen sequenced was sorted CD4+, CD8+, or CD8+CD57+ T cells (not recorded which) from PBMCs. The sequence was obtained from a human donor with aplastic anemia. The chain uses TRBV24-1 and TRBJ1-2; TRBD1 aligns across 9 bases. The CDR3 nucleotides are TGTGCCACCAGTGATCGGGACAGGGTTGCTGGCTACACCTTC. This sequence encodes CATSDRDRVAGYTF.